Listed here is a single T cell receptor beta chain. No antigen is known for it. Samples had at least 7 million PBMCs isolated from them. Each sample yielded at least 5 micrograms of PBMC total RNA. Using a J-beta primer mix together with a sample-barcoded 5' primer, a second PCR was run for about 6 to 12 cycles. TCRdb processed the 5' RACE reads anew with MiXCR; each CDR3 protein has one entry. Here the sample spans 500,000 to 700,000 distinct CDR3 sequences, approximately 30% being singletons. The V gene's germline CDR1 is SGHRS and CDR2 YFSETQ. V gave up 0 bases and J gave up 4 bases, with 22 bases separating them. The CDR3 consists of 18 residues. The data derive from a study of blood T cells in healthy people across ages. The wider study: Using template switching, researchers captured about one barcoded beta molecule for each two T cells.

Findings and caveats of the study: With age, beta diversity per million T cells declined roughly linearly, significantly by about 40.

This receptor was obtained from an elderly woman in good health. The chain carries TRBV5-1 and TRBJ2-5, with a weak D call TRBD2 (7 bases). The sequenced sample was blood. CDR3 bases: TGCGCCAGCAGCTTGGCCCCCCTCCTTACAGGGAGGGGAGAGACCCAGTACTTC. It codes for CASSLAPLLTGRGETQYF.